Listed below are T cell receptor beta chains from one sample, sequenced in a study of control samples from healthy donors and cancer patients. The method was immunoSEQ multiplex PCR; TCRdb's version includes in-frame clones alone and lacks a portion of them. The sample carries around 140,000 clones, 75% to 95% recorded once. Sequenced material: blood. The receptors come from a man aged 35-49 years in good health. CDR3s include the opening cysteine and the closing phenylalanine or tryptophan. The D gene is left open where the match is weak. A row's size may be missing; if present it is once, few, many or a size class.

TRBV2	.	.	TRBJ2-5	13	CASTWGFQETQYF	TGTGCCAGCACCTGGGGGTTCCAGGAGACCCAGTACTTC
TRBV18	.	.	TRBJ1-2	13	CASSPSRNYGYTF	TGTGCCAGCTCACCATCCAGGAACTATGGCTACACCTTC
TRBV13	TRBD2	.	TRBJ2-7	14	CASRTSGGADEQYF	TGTGCCAGCAGAACTAGCGGGGGGGCGGACGAGCAGTACTTC
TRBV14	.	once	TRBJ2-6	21	CASSWGPSVWTVESGANVLTF	TGTGCCAGCAGCTGGGGCCCTTCAGTATGGACAGTGGAATCTGGGGCCAACGTCCTGACTTTC
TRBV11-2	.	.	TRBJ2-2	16	CASSSTYRRDTGELFF	TGTGCCAGCAGCTCGACGTATCGGAGGGACACCGGGGAGCTGTTTTTT
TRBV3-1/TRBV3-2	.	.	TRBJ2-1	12	CASSEPGGEQFF	TGTGCCAGCAGCGAACCCGGAGGTGAGCAGTTCTTC
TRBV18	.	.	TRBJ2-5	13	CASSPSGQETQYF	TGTGCCAGCTCACCTTCGGGTCAAGAGACCCAGTACTTC
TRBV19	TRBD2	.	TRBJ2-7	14	CASSVTSGVGEQYF	TGTGCCAGTAGTGTGACTAGCGGGGTGGGAGAGCAGTACTTC
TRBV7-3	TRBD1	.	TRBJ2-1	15	CASSSGTGRINEQFF	TGTGCCAGCAGCTCCGGGACAGGGAGGATCAATGAGCAGTTCTTC
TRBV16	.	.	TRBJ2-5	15	CASSQSARTPETQYF	TGTGCCAGCAGCCAATCGGCAAGGACCCCCGAGACCCAGTACTTC
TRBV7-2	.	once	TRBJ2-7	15	CASSSQGGGAYEQYF	TGTGCCAGCAGCTCACAGGGCGGGGGAGCCTACGAGCAGTACTTC
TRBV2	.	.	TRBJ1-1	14	CASSGAADPTEAFF	TGTGCCAGCAGCGGGGCCGCAGACCCCACTGAAGCTTTCTTT
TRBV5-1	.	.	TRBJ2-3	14	CASSSGDSTDTQYF	TGCGCCAGCAGCTCCGGGGACTCCACAGATACGCAGTATTTT
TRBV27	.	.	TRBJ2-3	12	CASSLTSDTQYF	TGTGCCAGCAGTTTGACGTCAGATACGCAGTATTTT
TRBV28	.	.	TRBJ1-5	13	CASSPDSNQPQHF	TGTGCCAGCAGTCCGGATAGCAATCAGCCCCAGCATTTT
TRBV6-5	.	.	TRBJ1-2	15	CASKNSGRMNYGYTF	TGTGCCAGCAAAAATTCGGGACGGATGAACTATGGCTACACCTTC
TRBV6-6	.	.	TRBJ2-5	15	CASSYPSGAQETQYF	TGTGCCAGCAGTTACCCAAGCGGCGCCCAAGAGACCCAGTACTTC
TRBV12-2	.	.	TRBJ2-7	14	CASRFEFLVHEQYF	TGTGCAAGTCGCTTTGAGTTTCTCGTACACGAGCAGTACTTC
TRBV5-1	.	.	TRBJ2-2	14	CASSSFKNTGELFF	TGCGCCAGCAGCTCCTTTAAGAACACCGGGGAGCTGTTTTTT
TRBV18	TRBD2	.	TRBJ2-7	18	CASSPSKSSGGERYEQYF	TGTGCCAGCTCACCATCGAAGAGTAGCGGGGGGGAGCGGTACGAGCAGTACTTC
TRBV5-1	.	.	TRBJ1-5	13	CASSSGPNQPQHF	TGCGCCAGCAGTTCAGGACCGAATCAGCCCCAGCATTTT
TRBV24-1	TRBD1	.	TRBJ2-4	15	CATSDWDRAGNIQYF	TGTGCCACCAGTGATTGGGACAGGGCGGGAAACATTCAGTACTTC
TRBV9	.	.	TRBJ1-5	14	CASSVGGGSQPQHF	TGTGCCAGCAGCGTAGGGGGAGGCTCTCAGCCCCAGCATTTT
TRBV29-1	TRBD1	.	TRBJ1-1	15	CSVRQGAVLNTEAFF	TGCAGCGTAAGACAGGGGGCTGTGCTGAACACTGAAGCTTTCTTT
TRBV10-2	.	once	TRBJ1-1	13	CASSVGRNTEAFF	TGCGCCAGCAGTGTGGGGCGGAACACTGAAGCTTTCTTT
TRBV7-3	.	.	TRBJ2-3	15	CASSSTGIRTDTQYF	TGTGCCAGCAGCTCTACAGGGATTCGCACAGATACGCAGTATTTT
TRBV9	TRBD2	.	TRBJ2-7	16	CASSPQTSGALSEQYF	TGTGCCAGCAGCCCTCAGACTAGCGGGGCGTTAAGCGAGCAGTACTTC